A selection of T cell receptor beta chains follows, all from one sample in a study of CD8 T cells in Susac syndrome. TCRdb re-derived calls from the immunoSEQ multiplex PCR reads in MiXCR, one entry per CDR3 protein. The sample has 150,000 to 200,000 distinct CDR3 sequences; around 94% are singletons. Sequenced sample: CD4+ T cells from PBMCs. The source is a human donor in good health. CDR3s include the opening cysteine and the closing phenylalanine or tryptophan. Fields, in order: V gene, clone size, D gene, J gene, CDR3 protein, CDR3 DNA. The D gene is left open where the match is weak. Clone size appears in some rows only: once, few, many, or a class for an expanded clone.

>TRBV9|once|TRBD1|TRBJ1-2
CASSVDREYGYTF
TGTGCCAGCAGCGTCGACAGGGAGTATGGCTACACCTTC
>TRBV20-1|NA|NA|TRBJ1-5
CSARVSNQPQHF
TGCAGTGCCCGGGTCTCCAATCAGCCCCAGCATTTT
>TRBV20-1|once|NA|TRBJ1-2
CSARDNNYGYTF
TGCAGTGCTAGGGACAATAACTATGGCTACACCTTC
>TRBV9|NA|TRBD2|TRBJ2-5
CASSATSGVRETQYF
TGTGCCAGCAGCGCTACTAGCGGGGTCCGGGAGACCCAGTACTTC
>TRBV5-1|NA|NA|TRBJ2-3
CASSSRQAVTDTQYF
TGCGCCAGCAGCTCCCGACAGGCCGTCACAGATACGCAGTATTTT
>TRBV5-4|once|TRBD1|TRBJ2-7
CASSARTGGYEQYF
TGTGCCAGCAGTGCGAGGACAGGGGGCTACGAGCAGTACTTC
>TRBV20-1|NA|TRBD1|TRBJ1-6
CSARDSNSPLHF
TGCAGTGCAAGGGACAGCAATTCACCCCTCCACTTT
>TRBV28|few|TRBD2|TRBJ2-7
CASSRAGGQYEQYF
TGTGCCAGCAGTAGGGCGGGGGGGCAATACGAGCAGTACTTC
>TRBV11-2|NA|NA|TRBJ1-1
CASTIPVGTEAFF
TGTGCCAGCACCATCCCGGTAGGGACTGAAGCTTTCTTT
>TRBV5-1|once|NA|TRBJ2-3
CASSLRPDTQYF
TGCGCCAGCAGCTTGCGACCAGATACGCAGTATTTT
>TRBV11-1|NA|NA|TRBJ1-5
CASSSHSNQPQHF
TGTGCCAGCAGCTCGCATAGCAATCAGCCCCAGCATTTT
>TRBV18|NA|NA|TRBJ2-1
CASSPRTGKVNEQFF
TGTGCCAGCTCACCCCGCACAGGGAAGGTGAATGAGCAGTTCTTC
>TRBV20-1|NA|TRBD1|TRBJ2-7
CSARSSRTGLYEQYF
TGCAGTGCTAGAAGTTCCCGGACAGGGCTTTACGAGCAGTACTTC
>TRBV23-1|NA|TRBD1|TRBJ1-4
CASSRLTGALFF
TGCGCCAGCAGTCGACTGACAGGGGCTCTGTTTTTT
>TRBV18|once|NA|TRBJ1-2
CASSEGGDYGYTF
TGTGCCAGCTCAGAAGGGGGAGACTATGGCTACACCTTC
>TRBV9|NA|NA|TRBJ1-4
CASSVSMRDHEKLFF
TGTGCCAGCAGCGTGAGTATGAGGGATCATGAAAAACTGTTTTTT
>TRBV13|NA|NA|TRBJ2-5
CASSLWREKTQYF
TGTGCCAGCAGCCTCTGGCGGGAAAAGACCCAGTACTTC
>TRBV3-1|NA|NA|TRBJ1-6
CASSQGQGQNYNSPLHF
TGTGCCAGCAGCCAGGGCCAAGGACAGAACTATAATTCACCCCTCCACTTT
>TRBV15|NA|NA|TRBJ1-6
CATSREGSSPLHF
TGTGCCACCAGCAGAGAGGGGAGTTCACCCCTCCACTTT
>TRBV4-3|NA|NA|TRBJ1-3
CASSQDPFRSGNTIYF
TGCGCCAGCAGCCAAGATCCGTTCCGCTCTGGAAACACCATATATTTT
>TRBV4-3|NA|TRBD2|TRBJ2-3
CASSPGLAGGLTDTQYF
TGCGCCAGCAGCCCGGGACTAGCGGGGGGCCTCACAGATACGCAGTATTTT
>TRBV4-2|NA|NA|TRBJ1-5
CASSQEWGQPQHF
TGTGCCAGCAGCCAAGAATGGGGTCAGCCCCAGCATTTT
>TRBV12-3/TRBV12-4|NA|TRBD2|TRBJ2-5
CASSHPPGTKQETQYF
TGTGCCAGCAGTCATCCCCCGGGGACTAAACAAGAGACCCAGTACTTC
>TRBV4-3|NA|TRBD2|TRBJ2-3
CASSQEVQRERSDTQYF
TGCGCCAGCAGCCAAGAAGTGCAGCGGGAGCGGTCAGATACGCAGTATTTT
>TRBV20-1|NA|TRBD2|TRBJ2-7
CSARDVAGGVYEQYF
TGCAGTGCTAGAGATGTAGCGGGGGGGGTCTACGAGCAGTACTTC
>TRBV20-1|NA|TRBD1|TRBJ2-7
CRATGGSDEQYF
TGCAGGGCGACAGGGGGTAGCGACGAGCAGTACTTC
>TRBV23-1|NA|NA|TRBJ2-3
CASSPIGGFADTQYF
TGCGCCAGCAGTCCTATCGGTGGCTTCGCAGATACGCAGTATTTT
>TRBV4-3|NA|NA|TRBJ2-7
CASSQSRWGVSHEQYF
TGCGCCAGCAGCCAAAGTCGCTGGGGGGTAAGCCACGAGCAGTACTTC
>TRBV2|NA|TRBD1|TRBJ2-1
CASYRTGGGNEQFF
TGTGCCAGCTATCGGACAGGTGGAGGCAATGAGCAGTTCTTC
>TRBV2|NA|NA|TRBJ2-5
CASSGSGQETQYF
TGTGCCAGCAGTGGGAGCGGCCAAGAGACCCAGTACTTC
>TRBV14|NA|NA|TRBJ1-2
CASSPGGGARGYTF
TGTGCCAGCAGCCCGGGCGGGGGAGCGCGGGGCTACACCTTC
>TRBV29-1|NA|TRBD1|TRBJ2-7
CSVEYRDRGYEQYF
TGCAGCGTTGAGTACCGGGACAGGGGCTACGAGCAGTACTTC
>TRBV29-1|once|NA|TRBJ1-3
CSVRDRYSGNTIYF
TGCAGCGTTCGCGACAGATACTCTGGAAACACCATATATTTT
>TRBV20-1|NA|TRBD1|TRBJ1-1
CSARDQGTGEREAFF
TGCAGTGCTAGAGATCAGGGGACAGGGGAACGGGAAGCTTTCTTT
>TRBV10-3|NA|TRBD2|TRBJ2-1
CAISESRTSGDEQFF
TGTGCCATCAGTGAGTCCCGGACTAGCGGGGATGAGCAGTTCTTC
>TRBV20-1|NA|NA|TRBJ2-1
CSARDFSPSYYNEQFF
TGCAGTGCTAGAGATTTCTCCCCATCGTACTACAATGAGCAGTTCTTC
>TRBV3-1|NA|NA|TRBJ1-4
CASSPMGSEKLFF
TGTGCCAGCAGCCCGATGGGAAGTGAAAAACTGTTTTTT
>TRBV4-3|NA|NA|TRBJ2-1
CASSQGGTPKNNEQFF
TGCGCCAGCAGCCAAGGGGGGACACCAAAGAACAATGAGCAGTTCTTC
>TRBV3-1|NA|TRBD2|TRBJ2-3
CASSQDPASGAEDTQYF
TGTGCCAGCAGCCAAGATCCCGCTAGCGGGGCCGAAGATACGCAGTATTTT
>TRBV5-4|NA|NA|TRBJ2-3
CASSLVQDTDTQYF
TGTGCCAGCAGCTTGGTCCAGGACACAGATACGCAGTATTTT
>TRBV6-2/TRBV6-3|NA|TRBD1|TRBJ1-4
CASRSGQAATNEKLFF
TGTGCCAGCCGAAGTGGACAGGCCGCAACTAATGAAAAACTGTTTTTT
>TRBV15|NA|TRBD1|TRBJ2-5
CATSRPGQQETQYF
TGTGCCACCAGCAGGCCGGGACAGCAAGAGACCCAGTACTTC
>TRBV25-1|NA|NA|TRBJ1-6
CASTPSRGDNSPLHF
TGTGCCAGCACCCCTTCCCGGGGGGATAATTCACCCCTCCACTTT
>TRBV20-1|NA|NA|TRBJ1-1
CSARKGRANTEAFF
TGCAGTGCTAGAAAGGGGCGGGCGAACACTGAAGCTTTCTTT
>TRBV9|NA|NA|TRBJ1-1
CASSVDEISNTEAFF
TGTGCCAGCAGCGTAGATGAGATATCGAACACTGAAGCTTTCTTT
>TRBV24-1|NA|NA|TRBJ2-1
CATSANSNEQFF
TGTGCCACCAGTGCAAACAGCAATGAGCAGTTCTTC
>TRBV29-1|NA|NA|TRBJ1-1
CSADFGAGTEAFF
TGCAGCGCGGATTTCGGGGCGGGCACTGAAGCTTTCTTT
>TRBV5-1|NA|TRBD1|TRBJ1-1
CASSLGTGGRTEAFF
TGCGCCAGCAGCTTGGGGACAGGGGGCAGGACTGAAGCTTTCTTT